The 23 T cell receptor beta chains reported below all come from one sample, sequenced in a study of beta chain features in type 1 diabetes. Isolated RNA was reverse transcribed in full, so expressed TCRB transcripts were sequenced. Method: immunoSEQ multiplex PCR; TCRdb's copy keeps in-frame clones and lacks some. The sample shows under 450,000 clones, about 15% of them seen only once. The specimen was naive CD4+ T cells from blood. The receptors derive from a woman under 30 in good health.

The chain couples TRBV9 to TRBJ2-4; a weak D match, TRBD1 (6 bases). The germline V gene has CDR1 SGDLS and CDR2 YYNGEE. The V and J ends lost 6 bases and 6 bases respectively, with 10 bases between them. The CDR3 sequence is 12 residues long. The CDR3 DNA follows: TGTGCCAGCATCGGACAGCTAAACATTCAGTACTTC. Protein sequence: CASIGQLNIQYF. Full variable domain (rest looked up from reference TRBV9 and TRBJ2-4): DSGVTQTPKHLITATGQRVTLRCSPRSGDLSVYWYQQSLDQGLQFLIQYYNGEERAKGNILERFSAQQFPDLHSELNLSSLELGDSALYFCASIGQLNIQYFGAGTRLSVL.

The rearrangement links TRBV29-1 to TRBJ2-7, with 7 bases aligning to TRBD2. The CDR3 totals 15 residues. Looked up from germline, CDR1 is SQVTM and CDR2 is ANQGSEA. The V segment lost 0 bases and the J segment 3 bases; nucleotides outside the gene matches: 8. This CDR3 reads CSVEDRQAGIYEQYF. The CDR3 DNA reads TGCAGCGTTGAAGATCGGCAAGCGGGAATCTACGAGCAGTACTTC.

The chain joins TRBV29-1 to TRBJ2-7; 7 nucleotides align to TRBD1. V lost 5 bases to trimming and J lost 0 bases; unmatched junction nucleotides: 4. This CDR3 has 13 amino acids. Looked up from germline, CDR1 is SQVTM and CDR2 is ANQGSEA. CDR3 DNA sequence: TGCAGCGTTAGGACAGGCCTCTCCTACGAGCAGTACTTC. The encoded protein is CSVRTGLSYEQYF.

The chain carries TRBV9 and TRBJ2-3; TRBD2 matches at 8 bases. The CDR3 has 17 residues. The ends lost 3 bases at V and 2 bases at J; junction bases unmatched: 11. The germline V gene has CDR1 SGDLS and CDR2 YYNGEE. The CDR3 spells CASSARIGGGNTDTQYF. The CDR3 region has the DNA TGTGCCAGCAGCGCCCGGATAGGCGGGGGGAACACAGATACGCAGTATTTT.

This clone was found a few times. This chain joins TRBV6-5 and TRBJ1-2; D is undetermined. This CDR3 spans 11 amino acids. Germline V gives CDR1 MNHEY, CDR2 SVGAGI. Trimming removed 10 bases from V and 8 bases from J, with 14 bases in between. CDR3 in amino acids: CATYQPRGYTF. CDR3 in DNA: TGTGCCACGTACCAACCCCGGGGCTACACCTTC.

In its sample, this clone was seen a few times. CDR3 protein: CASIGIKREGTYTGELFF. The DNA of the CDR3 is TGTGCCAGCATTGGAATTAAGCGGGAGGGTACATACACCGGGGAGCTGTTTTTT. The rearrangement links TRBV11-2 to TRBJ2-2; 10 bases fit TRBD2. Germline trimming cut 7 bases from V and 3 bases from J; bases unmatched to any gene: 14. This CDR3 has 18 residues. Germline CDR1 reads SGHAT; CDR2 reads FQNNGV.

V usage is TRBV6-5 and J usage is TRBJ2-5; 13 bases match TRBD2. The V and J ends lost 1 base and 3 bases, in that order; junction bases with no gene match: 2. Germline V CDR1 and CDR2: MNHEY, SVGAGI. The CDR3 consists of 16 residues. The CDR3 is CASSYLGLAGKETQYF. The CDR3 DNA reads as TGTGCCAGCAGTTACTTGGGACTAGCGGGAAAAGAGACCCAGTACTTC.

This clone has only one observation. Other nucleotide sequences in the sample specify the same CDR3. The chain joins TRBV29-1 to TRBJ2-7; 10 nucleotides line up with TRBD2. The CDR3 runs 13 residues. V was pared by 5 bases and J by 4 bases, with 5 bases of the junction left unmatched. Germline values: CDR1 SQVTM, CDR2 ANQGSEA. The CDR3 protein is CSVRTSGSYEQYF. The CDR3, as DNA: TGCAGCGTTAGGACTAGCGGAAGTTACGAGCAGTACTTC.

CDR3 residues: CASSPQGARADTQYF. The CDR3 DNA reads as TGTGCCAGCAGTCCACAGGGGGCGAGGGCAGATACGCAGTATTTT. The chain couples TRBV6-5 to TRBJ2-3, with 9 positions matching TRBD1. From germline, CDR1 is MNHEY and CDR2 SVGAGI. V was clipped by 5 bases and J by 4 bases; unmatched bases: 7. The CDR3 is 15 residues long.

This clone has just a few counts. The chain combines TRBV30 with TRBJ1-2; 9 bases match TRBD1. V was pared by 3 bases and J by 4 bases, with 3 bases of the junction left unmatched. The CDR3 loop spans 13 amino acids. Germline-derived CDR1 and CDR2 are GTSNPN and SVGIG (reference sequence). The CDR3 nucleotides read TGTGCCTGGAGAACAGGGGGCACCTATGGCTACACCTTC. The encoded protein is CAWRTGGTYGYTF.

Here the CDR3 DNA reads TGTGCCAGCAGCTTCCTTTGGGGGGTTTCGAACTATGGCTACACCTTC. Translation gives CASSFLWGVSNYGYTF. V and J are TRBV9 and TRBJ1-2, with TRBD1 as a possible D gene (5 bases). The CDR3 totals 16 residues. Germline V CDR1 and CDR2: SGDLS, YYNGEE. Trimming left V 4 bases short and J 2 bases short, with 18 bases between.

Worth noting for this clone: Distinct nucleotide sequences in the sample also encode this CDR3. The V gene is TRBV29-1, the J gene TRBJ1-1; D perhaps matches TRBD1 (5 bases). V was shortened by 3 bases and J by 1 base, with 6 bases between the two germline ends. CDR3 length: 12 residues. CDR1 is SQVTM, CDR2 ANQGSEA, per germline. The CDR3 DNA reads TGCAGCGTTGAGGGGCAGAACACTGAAGCTTTCTTT. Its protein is CSVEGQNTEAFF.

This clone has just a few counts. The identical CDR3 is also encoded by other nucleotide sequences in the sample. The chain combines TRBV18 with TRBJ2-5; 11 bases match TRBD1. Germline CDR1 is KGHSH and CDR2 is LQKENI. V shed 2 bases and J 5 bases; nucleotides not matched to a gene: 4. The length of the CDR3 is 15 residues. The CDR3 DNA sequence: TGTGCCAGCTCACCAGGACAGGGGGCAAGGGAGACCCAGTACTTC. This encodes CASSPGQGARETQYF.

The CDR3 protein is CASSPLGYEAFF. CDR3 in DNA: TGTGCCAGCAGCCCCCTAGGATATGAAGCTTTCTTT. This chain uses TRBV14 with TRBJ1-1; D gene unclear. This CDR3 contains 12 residues. CDR1 SGHDN and CDR2 FVKESK come from the germline V gene. V lost 4 bases and J lost 7, with 10 bases in between.

The CDR3 nucleotides read TGTGCCTGGAGTGCTGAAGGGGAGGGATACGAGCAGTACTTC. It encodes CAWSAEGEGYEQYF. The rearrangement uses TRBV30 and TRBJ2-7; 7 nucleotides match TRBD2. The CDR3 contains 14 residues. In germline, CDR1 is GTSNPN, CDR2 SVGIG (reference sequence). J gave up 4 bases and V 1 base, and 7 bases lay outside the gene matches.

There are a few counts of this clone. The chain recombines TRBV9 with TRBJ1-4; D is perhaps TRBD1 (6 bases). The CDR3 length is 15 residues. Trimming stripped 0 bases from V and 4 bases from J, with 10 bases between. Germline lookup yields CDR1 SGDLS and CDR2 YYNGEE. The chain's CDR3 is CASSVGTDYNEKLFF. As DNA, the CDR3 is TGTGCCAGCAGCGTAGGGACAGACTATAATGAAAAACTGTTTTTT.

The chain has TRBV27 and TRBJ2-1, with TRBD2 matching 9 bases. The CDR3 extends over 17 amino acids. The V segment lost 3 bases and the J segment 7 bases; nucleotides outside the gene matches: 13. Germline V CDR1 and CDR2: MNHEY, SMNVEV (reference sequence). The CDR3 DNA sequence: TGTGCCAGCAGTTTCTCCCCTTCGGCGGGAGGGAGAAATGAGCAGTTCTTC. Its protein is CASSFSPSAGGRNEQFF.

The DNA for the CDR3 is TGTGCCAGCAGTTACCGGGGAACCTACGAGCAGTACTTC. This gives the protein CASSYRGTYEQYF. V is TRBV27 and J is TRBJ2-7, with a tentative D call TRBD2 (5 bases). V lost 4 bases and J lost 2, with 9 bases in between. The germline V gene encodes CDR1 MNHEY and CDR2 SMNVEV (reference sequence). The CDR3 spans 13 residues.

CDR3 bases: TGCGCCAGCACCAGCGGGGTTCTCTCCTACGAGCAGTACTTC. Its protein is CASTSGVLSYEQYF. The chain employs TRBV5-1 and TRBJ2-7; TRBD2 matches at 7 bases. Germline CDR1 is SGHRS and CDR2 is YFSETQ. V lost 6 bases, J lost 0 bases, and 6 bases stayed unmatched. CDR3 length equals 14 residues.

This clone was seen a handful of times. CDR3 sequence (DNA): TGTGCCAGCAGGGGACTAGCGCGGAGCAATGAGCAGTTCTTC. Translated, it gives CASRGLARSNEQFF. The V gene is TRBV6-6, the J gene TRBJ2-1, with TRBD2 matching over 10 bases. Germline CDR1 is MNHNY and CDR2 is SVGAGI (reference sequence). The CDR3 is 14 residues long. The V gene end was trimmed by 6 bases and the J gene end by 6 bases; junction bases not matched to a gene: 5.

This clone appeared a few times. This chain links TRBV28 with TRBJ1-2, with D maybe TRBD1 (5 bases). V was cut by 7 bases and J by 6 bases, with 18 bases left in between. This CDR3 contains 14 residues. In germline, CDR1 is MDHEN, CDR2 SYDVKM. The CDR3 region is CASNDSGNYDGYTF. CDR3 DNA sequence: TGTGCCAGCAATGATTCAGGGAATTACGATGGCTACACCTTC.

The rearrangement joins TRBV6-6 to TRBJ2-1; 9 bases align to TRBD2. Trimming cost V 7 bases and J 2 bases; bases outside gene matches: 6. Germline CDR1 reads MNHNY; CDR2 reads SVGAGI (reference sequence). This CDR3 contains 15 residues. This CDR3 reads CASNVAGGTYNEQFF. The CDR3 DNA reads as TGTGCCAGCAACGTCGCGGGAGGGACCTACAATGAGCAGTTCTTC.

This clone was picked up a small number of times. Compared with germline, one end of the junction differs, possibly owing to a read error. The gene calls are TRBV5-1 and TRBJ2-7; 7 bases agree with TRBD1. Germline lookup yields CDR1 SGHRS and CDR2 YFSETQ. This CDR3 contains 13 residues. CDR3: CASSKGGPYEQYF. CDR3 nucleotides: TGTGCCAGCAGCAAAGGGGGCCCCTACGAGCAGTACTTC.